The present T cell receptor (beta chain) was sequenced within a study of identical twins. Each cDNA held unique molecular identifiers, and template switching gave it a universal primer site. TCRdb used MiXCR to reprocess the 5' RACE reads, holding one entry per CDR3 protein. The sample includes about 920,000 distinct CDR3 sequences, approximately 13% of them seen just once. Germline CDR1 is DFQATT and CDR2 is SNEGSKA (reference sequence). The CDR3 runs to 12 residues. Trimming shortened V by 8 bases and J by 4 bases, and 14 bases separated the two germline ends. Separately, the same data were catalogued under a study of yellow fever vaccine responses in identical twins. Per that paper: Twins reportedly appeared to share part of their vaccine T cell response while keeping part individual.

The sequenced sample consisted of PBMCs. The gene calls are TRBV20-1 and TRBJ2-5; D is perhaps TRBD1 or TRBD2 (6 bases each). The receptor was isolated from a woman younger than 35 in good health. The CDR3 sequence is CSQRTGAETQYF. CDR3 nucleotides: TGCAGTCAAAGAACGGGGGCAGAGACCCAGTACTTC.